The 10 T cell receptor beta chains below were found in one sample sequenced in a study of siplizumab effects on memory and regulatory T cells. Profiled with immunoSEQ multiplex PCR; TCRdb holds only in-frame clones, not every one. Of 9,500 to 15,000 clones in the sample, around 46% are singletons; the top ten hold 35% to 40%. An approximately 6-day coculture at 37°C was performed with the mixed lymphocyte reaction cells. Their antigens remain unidentified. The specimen sequenced was CFSE-low (dividing) CD8+ T cells sorted from an allogeneic mixed lymphocyte reaction. These receptors were obtained from a human donor in good health; the cells came from an allogeneic mixed lymphocyte reaction. Some clones in this sample may be carry-over from other donors' samples.

The chain has TRBV25-1 and TRBJ2-3; 12 bases match TRBD1. The CDR3 sequence is 18 residues long. Germline V gene lookup returns CDR1 MGHDK and CDR2 SYGVNS. V shed 2 bases, J shed 4 bases, and the junction held 10 bases outside the gene matches. CDR3 in amino acids: CASSETAGTGGDSDTQYF. The CDR3 DNA reads as TGTGCCAGCAGTGAAACGGCCGGGACAGGGGGCGATTCAGATACGCAGTATTTT. Supplemented by reference TRBV25-1 and TRBJ2-3, the full variable domain reads EADIYQTPRYLVIGTGKKITLECSQTMGHDKMYWYQQDPGMELHLIHYSYGVNSTEKGDLSSESTVSRIRTEHFPLTLESARPSHTSQYLCASSETAGTGGDSDTQYFGPGTRLTVL.

By frequency in the sample, this clone is medium-sized (0.01 to 0.1%). The chain is built from TRBV9 and TRBJ1-2; 9 nucleotides agree with TRBD1. V gave up 4 bases and J gave up 4 bases; unmatched junction bases: 8. Germline CDR1 SGDLS, CDR2 YYNGEE. This CDR3 has 15 residues. The CDR3 region is CASSLGQGSLYGYTF. CDR3 bases: TGTGCCAGCAGCCTTGGACAGGGGTCCCTCTATGGCTACACCTTC.

The chain joins TRBV11-3 to TRBJ2-7, with TRBD1 identical over 8 bases. Germline assignment: CDR1 SGHNT and CDR2 YENEEA. This CDR3 has 14 residues. The V segment lost 5 bases and the J segment 2 bases; nucleotides outside the gene matches: 5. CDR3 amino acids: CASSPGTGAYEQYF. In DNA, the CDR3 is TGTGCCAGCAGCCCGGGGACAGGAGCCTACGAGCAGTACTTC. Combining the CDR3 with reference TRBV11-3 and TRBJ2-7 gives the whole variable domain EAGVVQSPRYKIIEKKQPVAFWCNPISGHNTLYWYLQNLGQGPELLIRYENEEAVDDSQLPKDRFSAERLKGVDSTLKIQPAELGDSAVYLCASSPGTGAYEQYFGPGTRLTVT.

The chain joins TRBV19 to TRBJ2-2; D remains unclear. CDR3 size: 13 residues. Germline V gene sequence: CDR1 LNHDA, CDR2 SQIVND (reference sequence). Trimming removed 5 bases from V and 7 bases from J, with 11 bases in between. The CDR3 DNA sequence: TGTGCCAGTAGTCTCCTTTGGGGCGGGGAGCTGTTTTTT. Its translation: CASSLLWGGELFF.

The chain has TRBV15 and TRBJ2-5; tentative D call: TRBD1 (6 bases). Trimming shortened V by 2 bases and J by 5 bases, and 15 bases separated the two germline ends. Germline V gene data show CDR1 as LNHNV and CDR2 as YYDKDF (reference sequence). The CDR3 sequence is 15 residues long. The CDR3 reads CATSRTGTRGETQYF. CDR3 DNA sequence: TGTGCCACCAGCAGAACCGGGACACGAGGGGAGACCCAGTACTTC.

V and J are TRBV6-5 and TRBJ2-7; 11 bases map to TRBD2. The junction had 7 bases not matched to a gene; V was cut back by 2 bases and J by 4 bases. CDR1 and CDR2 (germline): MNHEY, SVGAGI. The CDR3 has 16 residues. The CDR3 protein is CASSYGLAGGLYEQYF. The CDR3 DNA sequence: TGTGCCAGCAGTTACGGGCTAGCGGGAGGTCTATACGAGCAGTACTTC.

This chain connects TRBV29-1 to TRBJ2-7; tentative D call: TRBD2 (6 bases). The CDR3 covers 13 residues. CDR1 SQVTM and CDR2 ANQGSEA come from the germline V gene. V was clipped by 3 bases and J by 4 bases, with 13 bases between them. CDR3 in amino acids: CSVEGGETYEQYF. Here the CDR3 DNA reads TGCAGCGTTGAGGGCGGGGAAACGTACGAGCAGTACTTC.

The chain links TRBV7-9 to TRBJ2-3; a weak D match, TRBD2 (6 bases). The CDR3 is 15 residues long. Trimming left V 2 bases short and J 4 bases short, with 13 bases between. Germline V gene lookup returns CDR1 SEHNR and CDR2 FQNEAQ (reference sequence). This CDR3 reads CASSLMSAGPDTQYF. CDR3 sequence (DNA): TGTGCCAGCAGCTTAATGTCCGCGGGGCCAGATACGCAGTATTTT. Combining the CDR3 with reference TRBV7-9 and TRBJ2-3 gives the whole variable domain DTGVSQNPRHKITKRGQNVTFRCDPISEHNRLYWYRQTLGQGPEFLTYFQNEAQLEKSRLLSDRFSAERPKGSFSTLEIQRTEQGDSAMYLCASSLMSAGPDTQYFGPGTRLTVL.

In this sample, this clone turned up once. The V call is TRBV5-5, the J call TRBJ2-1, with 9 bases identical to TRBD2. Germline values: CDR1 SGHKS, CDR2 YYEKEE (reference sequence). This CDR3 spans 15 amino acids. After removal of 1 base from V and 8 bases from J, the junction contained 7 bases not matched to a gene. The CDR3 nucleotides read TGTGCCAGCAGCTTGTCCAGGACTAGCGATTATGAGCAGTTCTTC. This codes for CASSLSRTSDYEQFF.

The J gene is TRBJ2-2, the V gene TRBV6-1, with D perhaps TRBD2 (7 bases). CDR3 length equals 16 residues. Germline assignment: CDR1 MNHNS and CDR2 SASEGT. Trimming stripped 4 bases from V and 7 bases from J, with 19 bases between. The CDR3 DNA reads as TGTGCCAGCAGTGGACTGAGGGGGGGGAGCGACGGGGAGCTGTTTTTT. Protein sequence: CASSGLRGGSDGELFF.